This T cell receptor (beta chain) was documented in a study of glioma-infiltrating T cells after dendritic cell vaccination. This clone was recorded only once. The J segment lost 4 bases and the V segment lost 3 bases, leaving 3 bases of the junction unmatched. The CDR3 contains 14 residues. Germline V gives CDR1 LNHDA, CDR2 SQIVND (reference sequence). Here immunoSEQ multiplex PCR was the method, and the copy in TCRdb shows in-frame clones only, minus some. The table lists some 100,000 clones, about four fifths of them singletons. The chain is built from TRBV19 and TRBJ1-5; 7 positions agree with TRBD1. This material consisted of blood, taken before dendritic cell vaccination. This clonotype was sampled from a human donor with glioblastoma. This CDR3 reads CASSILGQNQPQHF. CDR3 bases: TGTGCCAGTAGTATTTTGGGACAGAATCAGCCCCAGCATTTT.